One and the same sample provided the 22 T cell receptor beta chains below, sequenced in a study of patients and donors after allogeneic stem cell transplantation. TCRdb re-derived calls from the RT-PCR reads in MiXCR, one entry per CDR3 protein. This table has about 410,000 distinct CDR3 sequences, roughly 16% appearing once. Sequenced sample: blood, either unsorted or a sorted T cell fraction (not recorded which). All receptors come from a human donor who was either an allogeneic HSCT recipient or a stem cell or donor lymphocyte infusion donor (not recorded which). It is not recorded whose cells these are; they may come from a transplant donor.

CDR3 bases: TGCGCCAGCAGCTTGGAGGACGGCTATGGCTACACCTTC. Protein sequence: CASSLEDGYGYTF. The chain employs TRBV5-1 and TRBJ1-2; unclear D gene. With 0 bases removed from V and 4 bases from J, the gap between germline ends came to 7 bases. The CDR3 is made up of 13 amino acids. Germline CDR1 reads SGHRS; CDR2 reads YFSETQ.

This clonotype was recorded a few times. The chain links TRBV30 to TRBJ2-2; D may be TRBD1 (5 bases). CDR3 length: 14 residues. Trimming left V 1 base short and J 0 bases short, with 6 bases between. From germline, CDR1 is GTSNPN and CDR2 SVGIG (reference sequence). In nucleotides, the CDR3 is TGTGCCTGGAGTGCACAGGCGAACACCGGGGAGCTGTTTTTT. It translates to CAWSAQANTGELFF. Drawing the rest from reference TRBV30 and TRBJ2-2, the complete variable domain is SQTIHQWPATLVQPVGSPLSLECTVEGTSNPNLYWYRQAAGRGLQLLFYSVGIGQISSEVPQNLSASRPQDRQFILSSKKLLLSDSGFYLCAWSAQANTGELFFGEGSRLTVL.

The chain is built from TRBV18 and TRBJ2-1, with D perhaps matching TRBD2 (6 bases). From germline, CDR1 is KGHSH and CDR2 LQKENI. V was cut by 5 bases and J by 2 bases, with 13 bases left in between. This CDR3 contains 15 residues. The CDR3 loop reads CASSSLAYTYNEQFF. The CDR3 DNA reads as TGTGCCAGCTCATCTCTAGCGTACACCTACAATGAGCAGTTCTTC.

This sequence joins TRBV12-3 or TRBV12-4 and TRBJ2-7, with 8 bases aligning to TRBD1. Trimming took 5 bases from V and 2 from J; bases not matched to a gene: 5. CDR3 size: 14 residues. The CDR3 nucleotides read TGTGCCAGCAGTCTGGACAGGGCCACCTACGAGCAGTACTTC. Translating it yields CASSLDRATYEQYF.

The chain has TRBV7-9 and TRBJ1-6, with TRBD1 matching over 8 bases. CDR1 and CDR2 from the germline V gene are SEHNR and FQNEAQ (reference sequence). V trimming: 4 bases; J trimming: 7 bases; junction bases outside the gene matches: 3. This CDR3 contains 14 residues. In DNA form, the CDR3 reads TGTGCCAGCAGCTCGACAGGGGAGAATTCACCCCTCCACTTT. It yields the protein CASSSTGENSPLHF.

The chain carries TRBV29-1 and TRBJ2-2; D remains unclear. The CDR3 totals 12 residues. Per the germline V gene, CDR1 is SQVTM and CDR2 is ANQGSEA. The V end lost 4 bases, the J end lost 4 bases, and 7 bases lay between the germline ends. Written as DNA, the CDR3 is TGCAGCGTTGTACCTGGCACCGGGGAGCTGTTTTTT. It encodes CSVVPGTGELFF.

The chain has TRBV6-5 and TRBJ1-4; D call uncertain. V lost 2 bases and J lost 4, with 8 bases in between. Looked up from germline, CDR1 is MNHEY and CDR2 is SVGAGI. The CDR3 contains 14 residues. The CDR3 DNA is TGTGCCAGCAGTTACGGAGCGGGTAATGAAAAACTGTTTTTT. Residues: CASSYGAGNEKLFF.

V gene TRBV12-3 or TRBV12-4 combines with J gene TRBJ2-7, with a tentative D call TRBD1 (5 bases). CDR3 length: 13 residues. Trimming stripped 4 bases from V and 4 bases from J, with 11 bases between. CDR3 in DNA: TGTGCCAGCAGTTCGGGCAGGGTATACGAGCAGTACTTC. It encodes CASSSGRVYEQYF.

The chain combines TRBV28 with TRBJ2-1; the D gene is possibly TRBD2 (6 bases). Trimming stripped 5 bases from V and 6 bases from J, with 14 bases between. There are 14 residues in the CDR3. CDR1 is MDHEN, CDR2 SYDVKM, per germline. The CDR3 region has the DNA TGTGCCAGCAGTCCCGGAGGGCCGGGCAATGAGCAGTTCTTC. Encoded protein: CASSPGGPGNEQFF.

A few counts support this clonotype. The chain employs TRBV6-2 or TRBV6-3 and TRBJ2-7; 7 bases are shared with TRBD1. CDR1 is MNHEY and CDR2 is SVGEGT in the germline V gene. The CDR3 spans 14 residues. Trimming cost V 2 bases and J 2 bases; bases outside gene matches: 3. The CDR3 protein is CASSYRQGPYEQYF. For the CDR3, the DNA is TGTGCCAGCAGTTACCGACAGGGACCCTACGAGCAGTACTTC.

The V gene is TRBV12-3 or TRBV12-4, the J gene TRBJ1-1; D might be TRBD1 (5 bases). V was cut by 7 bases and J by 7 bases, with 19 bases left in between. The length of the CDR3 is 14 residues. CDR3 in amino acids: CASTSGLYTDEAFF. DNA of the CDR3: TGTGCCAGCACCTCGGGACTTTACACCGATGAAGCTTTCTTT.

This chain uses TRBV6-2 or TRBV6-3 with TRBJ2-1, with TRBD1 matching 9 bases. Losses at the gene ends were 7 bases for V and 7 bases for J; bases not matched to a gene: 8. Germline CDR1 MNHEY, CDR2 SVGEGT. The CDR3 spans 14 residues. The CDR3 DNA sequence: TGTGCCAGCACCCGGGACAGGGTAGTGAATGAGCAGTTCTTC. Amino acid sequence: CASTRDRVVNEQFF.

The chain combines TRBV7-9 with TRBJ2-7; D is uncertain. The CDR3 runs 13 residues. The germline gives CDR1 SEHNR, CDR2 FQNEAQ (reference sequence). The V gene lost 2 bases and the J gene lost 3 bases, with 8 bases spanning the gap. CDR3 coding DNA: TGTGCCAGCAGCTTACCCCCAGGCTACGAGCAGTACTTC. Encoded protein: CASSLPPGYEQYF.

This clonotype was seen many times. The V and J genes are TRBV27 and TRBJ2-3, with D possibly matching TRBD2 (5 bases). There are 16 residues in the CDR3. The germline CDR1 and CDR2 sequences are MNHEY and SMNVEV (reference sequence). V was shortened by 5 bases and J by 2 bases, with 17 bases between the two germline ends. CDR3 nucleotides: TGTGCCAGCAGTCAGGATTTAACTAGGGTCACAGATACGCAGTATTTT. This translates into CASSQDLTRVTDTQYF.

The chain combines TRBV6-1 with TRBJ2-1; 9 bases align to TRBD2. There are 12 residues in the CDR3. Unmatched junction bases numbered 8, after V lost 7 bases and J lost 13 bases. CDR1 is MNHNS, CDR2 SASEGT, per germline. The CDR3 here is CASIGTSRRQFF. Here the CDR3 DNA reads TGTGCCAGCATCGGGACTAGCCGTCGACAGTTCTTC.

This chain connects TRBV12-3 or TRBV12-4 to TRBJ2-4, with TRBD1 identical over 12 bases. The CDR3 runs to 18 residues. The V and J ends lost 4 bases and 0 bases, in that order; junction bases with no gene match: 7. The CDR3 DNA sequence: TGTGCCAGCAGTTCGGGACAGGGGGCGCTGAGAGCCAAAAACATTCAGTACTTC. Its protein product is CASSSGQGALRAKNIQYF.

The chain uses TRBV23-1 and TRBJ2-2; TRBD2 might be the D (5 bases). TRBV23-1 is reported as an ORF; its role is uncertain. The CDR3 loop spans 10 amino acids. The CDR3 DNA reads as TGCGGAGGGCACACCGGGGAGCTGTTTTTT. Its protein product is CGGHTGELFF.

The chain combines TRBV5-1 with TRBJ1-1; TRBD1 aligns across 7 bases. In germline, CDR1 is SGHRS, CDR2 YFSETQ. J gave up 0 bases and V 4 bases, and 6 bases lay outside the gene matches. This CDR3 has 15 amino acids. CDR3 loop: CASSTSGGMNTEAFF. The CDR3 coding sequence is TGCGCCAGCAGCACCTCAGGGGGTATGAACACTGAAGCTTTCTTT.

This clonotype was seen at least ten times. The chain joins TRBV6-1 to TRBJ1-6; D is ambiguous. Per germline, CDR1 MNHNS and CDR2 SASEGT. There are 14 residues in the CDR3. V lost 8 bases to trimming and J lost 6 bases, with 14 bases between them. CDR3 residues: CASSSGRINSPLHF. Written as DNA, the CDR3 is TGTGCCAGCTCATCGGGCAGGATTAATTCACCCCTCCACTTT.

This clonotype turned up a few times. This chain connects TRBV12-3 or TRBV12-4 to TRBJ2-5; 9 nucleotides align to TRBD2. There are 15 residues in the CDR3. V trimming: 6 bases; J trimming: 4 bases; junction bases outside the gene matches: 9. In nucleotides, the CDR3 is TGTGCCAGCAGACGCGGGGGGGCCCTGCCAGAGACCCAGTACTTC. Translated: CASRRGGALPETQYF.

This clonotype has only a few counts. This chain connects TRBV20-1 to TRBJ1-1; D is unclear. The CDR3 sequence is 13 residues long. The V end was cut by 0 bases, the J end by 7 bases, with 12 bases between. Per the germline V gene, CDR1 is DFQATT and CDR2 is SNEGSKA (reference sequence). This chain's CDR3 is CSARDRTLREAFF. The DNA of the CDR3 is TGCAGTGCTAGAGATCGTACTCTACGTGAAGCTTTCTTT.

The rearrangement links TRBV29-1 to TRBJ2-2; 9 bases map to TRBD2. The length of the CDR3 is 16 residues. The V gene's germline CDR1 is SQVTM and CDR2 ANQGSEA. With 5 bases clipped from V and 0 bases from J, the junction kept 7 bases outside the gene matches. The DNA of the CDR3 is TGCAGCGTTTTAATAGCGGGAGCGACGAACACCGGGGAGCTGTTTTTT. Its protein is CSVLIAGATNTGELFF.